The 27 T cell receptor beta chains below come from one sample, sequenced in a study of control samples from healthy donors and cancer patients. The assay was immunoSEQ multiplex PCR, and TCRdb's table has in-frame clones only and misses some. The table shows approximately 90,000 clones, with 88% occurring only once. Input material: blood. The receptors stem from a woman in her seventies in good health.

This rearrangement joins TRBV2 to TRBJ1-1; D is unresolved. This CDR3 has 12 residues. Germline lookup yields CDR1 SNHLY and CDR2 FYNNEI. Trimming took off 7 bases at V and 8 bases at J, with 14 bases between the two ends. The CDR3 nucleotides are TGTGCCAGCAATCAAATAGGATTCGAAGCTTTCTTT. Translation gives CASNQIGFEAFF.

The chain employs TRBV5-1 and TRBJ1-4; 8 nucleotides line up with TRBD1. V was clipped by 4 bases and J by 7 bases; unmatched bases: 6. This CDR3 spans 14 amino acids. Germline CDR1 and CDR2: SGHRS and YFSETQ. Written as DNA, the CDR3 is TGCGCCAGCAGCCTACAGGGGGGGATTGAAAAACTGTTTTTT. This encodes CASSLQGGIEKLFF.

The chain combines TRBV19 with TRBJ1-1; tentative D call: TRBD1 (5 bases). V was shortened by 3 bases and J by 3 bases, with 17 bases between the two germline ends. CDR1 is LNHDA and CDR2 is SQIVND in the germline V gene (reference sequence). The CDR3 totals 16 residues. The CDR3 loop is CASSMRVWGDDTEAFF. In DNA, the CDR3 is TGTGCCAGTAGTATGAGGGTCTGGGGGGACGACACTGAAGCTTTCTTT.

This chain connects TRBV5-4 to TRBJ2-7, with TRBD1 matching 8 bases. The V and J ends lost 4 bases and 5 bases, in that order; junction bases with no gene match: 2. The CDR3 has 12 amino acids. Germline assignment: CDR1 SGHNT and CDR2 YYREEE (reference sequence). CDR3 nucleotides: TGTGCCAGCAGCCGGACAGGGCACGAGCAGTACTTC. Amino acid sequence: CASSRTGHEQYF.

The gene calls are TRBV5-1 and TRBJ1-6, with TRBD1 matching over 10 bases. Germline V CDR1 and CDR2: SGHRS, YFSETQ. This CDR3 comprises 15 residues. After removal of 0 bases from V and 9 bases from J, the junction contained 3 bases not matched to a gene. DNA of the CDR3: TGCGCCAGCAGCTTGGACGGACAGGGGGGTTCACCCCTCCACTTT. Translation gives CASSLDGQGGSPLHF.

This clone was detected only once. This chain joins TRBV5-1 and TRBJ1-6; D uncertain. Germline lookup yields CDR1 SGHRS and CDR2 YFSETQ. This CDR3 spans 13 amino acids. The V gene lost 7 bases and the J gene lost 14 bases, with 19 bases spanning the gap. DNA of the CDR3: TGCGCCAGCGCACCCGGCCTGCCCGGGGCCCTCCACTTT. This sequence encodes CASAPGLPGALHF.

V and J are TRBV9 and TRBJ1-5; D unclear. Germline values: CDR1 SGDLS, CDR2 YYNGEE. With 2 bases removed from V and 3 bases from J, the gap between germline ends came to 6 bases. The CDR3 runs to 13 residues. The CDR3 nucleotides read TGTGCCAGCAGCGTGGGGTTCAATCAGCCCCAGCATTTT. Its translation is CASSVGFNQPQHF.

V is TRBV7-2 and J is TRBJ1-1; 8 bases line up with TRBD1. Germline CDR1 reads SGHTA; CDR2 reads FQGNSA. V lost 4 bases to trimming and J lost 4 bases; unmatched junction nucleotides: 2. The CDR3 runs 13 residues. The CDR3 DNA is TGTGCCAGCAGCTCCCAGGGGGCCACTGAAGCTTTCTTT. This sequence encodes CASSSQGATEAFF. Combining the CDR3 with reference TRBV7-2 and TRBJ1-1 gives the whole variable domain GAGVSQSPSNKVTEKGKDVELRCDPISGHTALYWYRQSLGQGLEFLIYFQGNSAPDKSGLPSDRFSAERTGGSVSTLTIQRTQQEDSAVYLCASSSQGATEAFFGQGTRLTVV.

V is TRBV7-2 and J is TRBJ2-1, with D possibly matching TRBD2 (6 bases). Germline CDR1 SGHTA, CDR2 FQGNSA. The CDR3 contains 17 residues. The germline V and J ends were trimmed by 2 bases and 0 bases, with 14 bases remaining between them. CDR3 bases: TGTGCCAGCAGCTTAAGGGGCGGGAAGAGCTCCTACAATGAGCAGTTCTTC. Amino acid sequence: CASSLRGGKSSYNEQFF.

The gene calls are TRBV6-1 and TRBJ2-3; D is undetermined. Germline V gene sequence: CDR1 MNHNS, CDR2 SASEGT. The CDR3 length is 13 residues. Trimming stripped 3 bases from V and 4 bases from J, with 8 bases between. Here the CDR3 DNA reads TGTGCCAGCAGTGAGCAGGTCGCAGATACGCAGTATTTT. Its translation: CASSEQVADTQYF.

V usage is TRBV7-2 and J usage is TRBJ2-3; 11 bases are shared with TRBD2. Unmatched junction bases numbered 8, after V lost 2 bases and J lost 1 base. The CDR3 extends over 18 amino acids. Germline CDR1 reads SGHTA; CDR2 reads FQGNSA. DNA of the CDR3: TGTGCCAGCAGCTTAAGGCCGACTAGCGGGACAGGCACAGATACGCAGTATTTT. Translated: CASSLRPTSGTGTDTQYF.

V is TRBV5-4 and J is TRBJ1-1; 9 bases are shared with TRBD1. V lost 3 bases to trimming and J lost 2 bases; unmatched junction nucleotides: 8. The CDR3 runs 16 residues. From germline, CDR1 is SGHNT and CDR2 YYREEE (reference sequence). The CDR3, as DNA: TGTGCCAGCAGCTCAGGTCGACAGGGGGGAAACACTGAAGCTTTCTTT. Residues: CASSSGRQGGNTEAFF.

V is TRBV5-1 and J is TRBJ1-4, with D unresolved. CDR1 and CDR2 from the germline V gene are SGHRS and YFSETQ. The CDR3 has 15 amino acids. V was pared by 0 bases and J by 8 bases, with 14 bases between. CDR3 sequence: CASSLGGRPEEKLFF. The CDR3 DNA sequence: TGCGCCAGCAGCTTGGGCGGGCGGCCTGAGGAAAAACTGTTTTTT.

The rearrangement links TRBV19 to TRBJ1-5; TRBD1 aligns across 7 bases. CDR3 size: 13 residues. CDR1 is LNHDA, CDR2 SQIVND, per germline (reference sequence). The junction had 5 bases not matched to a gene; V was cut back by 5 bases and J by 7 bases. The CDR3 DNA reads as TGTGCCAGTAGTGACAGGGCCGGCCAGCCCCAGCATTTT. Translated, it gives CASSDRAGQPQHF.

The rearrangement uses TRBV29-1 and TRBJ2-3, with D possibly TRBD2 on 7 matching bases. This CDR3 spans 13 amino acids. The germline gives CDR1 SQVTM, CDR2 ANQGSEA. Trimming cost V 7 bases and J 0 bases, with 11 bases left between them. The CDR3 is CSAAGASTDTQYF. The CDR3 coding sequence is TGCAGCGCGGCGGGGGCCAGCACAGATACGCAGTATTTT.

This rearrangement joins TRBV6-5 to TRBJ1-1, with D perhaps matching TRBD1 (5 bases). CDR3 length: 14 residues. Germline V gene lookup returns CDR1 MNHEY and CDR2 SVGAGI. V lost 8 bases, J lost 1 base, and 14 bases lay in between. CDR3: CASAGFPSNTEAFF. CDR3 DNA sequence: TGTGCCAGCGCAGGGTTCCCCTCGAACACTGAAGCTTTCTTT.

The chain uses TRBV3-1 (or the pseudogene TRBV3-2) and TRBJ1-6, with D unresolved. The CDR3 covers 15 residues. The germline V gene has CDR1 LGHDT and CDR2 YNNKEL (reference sequence). The V gene lost 1 base and the J gene lost 6 bases, with 10 bases spanning the gap. CDR3 sequence: CASSQGRGSNSPLHF. CDR3 DNA: TGTGCCAGCAGCCAAGGTAGAGGGAGTAATTCACCCCTCCACTTT.

This chain uses TRBV3-1 (or the pseudogene TRBV3-2) with TRBJ1-1; a possible D gene is TRBD1 (5 bases). CDR3 length: 13 residues. The V end lost 0 bases, the J end lost 7 bases, and 9 bases lay between the germline ends. CDR1 and CDR2 from the germline V gene are LGHDT and YNNKEL (reference sequence). CDR3 nucleotides: TGTGCCAGCAGCCAAGAGGGGCGGATTGAAGCTTTCTTT. Protein: CASSQEGRIEAFF.

The chain links TRBV7-2 to TRBJ2-2, with D possibly being TRBD1 or TRBD2 (5 bases each). CDR1 is SGHTA, CDR2 FQGNSA, per germline. The CDR3 sequence is 16 residues long. Between the trimmed V and J ends, which lost 5 bases and 1 base, there was a span of 14 bases. The CDR3 loop is CASSLLGVGNTGELFF. The CDR3 nucleotides are TGTGCCAGCAGCCTCCTGGGGGTCGGGAACACCGGGGAGCTGTTTTTT.

The chain links TRBV9 to TRBJ2-3; D is uncertain. The germline V gene encodes CDR1 SGDLS and CDR2 YYNGEE. The CDR3 is made up of 12 amino acids. The ends were cut back, 4 bases at V and 1 base at J, with 4 bases in the middle. The CDR3 sequence is CASSPRTDTQYF. The CDR3 region has the DNA TGTGCCAGCAGCCCGCGCACAGATACGCAGTATTTT.

By sample fraction, this clone is medium-sized (0.01 to 0.1%). V gene TRBV5-1 combines with J gene TRBJ2-1; 8 nucleotides match TRBD2. V trimming: 2 bases; J trimming: 0 bases; junction bases outside the gene matches: 4. The CDR3 totals 16 residues. CDR1 is SGHRS, CDR2 YFSETQ, per germline. The CDR3 nucleotides read TGCGCCAGCAGCTTATATGCGGGAGGCTCCTACAATGAGCAGTTCTTC. Translated: CASSLYAGGSYNEQFF.

The chain has TRBV19 and TRBJ1-5; D remains ambiguous. CDR3 length equals 15 residues. Germline-derived CDR1 and CDR2 are LNHDA and SQIVND (reference sequence). The V end was cut by 5 bases, the J end by 1 base, with 12 bases between. The CDR3 nucleotides are TGTGCCAGTAGTCCCCCATTATTAAGCAATCAGCCCCAGCATTTT. This codes for CASSPPLLSNQPQHF.

This clone was seen a few times. The gene calls are TRBV6-5 and TRBJ1-2, with 8 bases aligning to TRBD1. Germline-derived CDR1 and CDR2 are MNHEY and SVGAGI. The CDR3 has 15 residues. V shed 5 bases and J 2 bases; nucleotides not matched to a gene: 7. CDR3 region: CASSLRRTGNYGYTF. CDR3 sequence (DNA): TGTGCCAGCAGTCTCCGACGGACAGGGAACTATGGCTACACCTTC.

This clone was recorded once. The chain carries TRBV2 and TRBJ2-5, with 7 bases that match TRBD2. CDR1 is SNHLY, CDR2 FYNNEI, per germline. Trimming cost V 6 bases and J 2 bases; bases outside gene matches: 9. This CDR3 has 15 amino acids. The CDR3 reads CASRASRGSQETQYF. The CDR3 coding sequence is TGTGCCAGCAGAGCGTCCCGCGGGAGTCAAGAGACCCAGTACTTC.

This clone has just one count. The chain employs TRBV2 and TRBJ1-2, with D uncertain. This CDR3 is 12 amino acids long. V shed 8 bases and J shed 8 bases, with 15 bases lying between them. Germline CDR1 SNHLY, CDR2 FYNNEI. In DNA form, the CDR3 reads TGTGCCAGCCGAAAAGACGGGATCGGCTACACCTTC. It codes for CASRKDGIGYTF. Full variable domain (outside the CDR3, taken from reference TRBV2 and TRBJ1-2): EPEVTQTPSHQVTQMGQEVILRCVPISNHLYFYWYRQILGQKVEFLVSFYNNEISEKSEIFDDQFSVERPDGSNFTLKIRSTKLEDSAMYFCASRKDGIGYTFGSGTRLTVV.

Only one count was recorded for this clone. The chain employs TRBV12-5 and TRBJ2-1, with 9 bases matching TRBD2. CDR1 is LGHNT, CDR2 FRNRAP, per germline. The CDR3 is 17 residues long. J gave up 10 bases and V 1 base, and 14 bases lay outside the gene matches. The CDR3 coding sequence is TGTGCTAGTGGTTTGGACCGACTAGCGGACCCGCCGCGGGAGCAGTTCTTC. Residues: CASGLDRLADPPREQFF.

Written as DNA, the CDR3 is TGTGCCAGCTCACCACCCGCTGGGTCCTACGAGCAGTACTTC. It encodes CASSPPAGSYEQYF. V and J are TRBV18 and TRBJ2-7; D is uncertain. The CDR3 runs to 14 residues. V was cut by 0 bases and J by 1 base, with 7 bases left in between. Germline CDR1 is KGHSH and CDR2 is LQKENI.